Each of the 11 T cell receptor beta chains below was sequenced from the same sample in a study of human T cells and chemical hapten exposure. TCRdb processed the RACE reads anew with MiXCR; each CDR3 protein has one entry. The data show more than 150,000 distinct CDR3 sequences, just under 30% seen once. Time point meaning: pre-sensitization, week 0. Indicated treatment: therapeutic diphenylcyclopropenone sensitization with weekly scalp DPC. Sequenced material: whole blood, taken in connection with sensitization to the hapten diphenylcyclopropenone (DPC). Every receptor here comes from a young woman with alopecia areata. Some clones in this sample may be carry-over from other donors' samples.

The sample holds many counts of this clonotype. This chain links TRBV29-1 with TRBJ1-5, with 7 bases lining up with TRBD1. Germline V gene lookup returns CDR1 SQVTM and CDR2 ANQGSEA. With 1 base clipped from V and 6 bases from J, the junction kept 3 bases outside the gene matches. This CDR3 has 13 amino acids. The CDR3 sequence is CSVEGGGGQPQHF. CDR3 nucleotide sequence: TGCAGCGTTGAAGGAGGGGGCGGTCAGCCCCAGCATTTT.

This clonotype occurred many times. The chain links TRBV7-8 to TRBJ1-5; D unresolved. This CDR3 contains 16 residues. Trimming took off 1 base at V and 2 bases at J, with 12 bases between the two ends. Germline assignment: CDR1 SGHVS and CDR2 FQNEAQ. CDR3 nucleotide sequence: TGTGCCAGCAGCTTAGTCGGCGGTTGGGGCAATCAGCCCCAGCATTTT. This sequence encodes CASSLVGGWGNQPQHF.

V is TRBV29-1 and J is TRBJ1-4; D unresolved. The CDR3 has 13 amino acids. Germline V gene lookup returns CDR1 SQVTM and CDR2 ANQGSEA. V shed 5 bases and J shed 3 bases, with 10 bases lying between them. In DNA, the CDR3 is TGCAGCGTTACCGGGGTACCTAATGAAAAACTGTTTTTT. Its translation: CSVTGVPNEKLFF.

The chain is built from TRBV5-8 and TRBJ2-1, with 11 bases aligning to TRBD2. Trimming took 0 bases from V and 0 from J; bases not matched to a gene: 11. CDR3 size: 20 residues. CDR1 is SGHTS and CDR2 is YDEGEE in the germline V gene. The chain's CDR3 is CASSLALTSGGVSSYNEQFF. The CDR3 region has the DNA TGTGCCAGCAGCTTGGCCCTCACTAGCGGGGGTGTTAGCTCCTACAATGAGCAGTTCTTC. The whole variable domain, filled in from reference TRBV5-8 and TRBJ2-1, reads EAGVTQSPTHLIKTRGQQATLRCSPISGHTSVYWYQQALGLGLQFLLWYDEGEERNRGNFPPRFSGRQFPNYSSELNVNALELEDSALYLCASSLALTSGGVSSYNEQFFGPGTRLTVL.

This chain links TRBV10-3 with TRBJ2-3; 7 bases line up with TRBD1. The V segment lost 7 bases and the J segment 4 bases; nucleotides outside the gene matches: 8. This CDR3 spans 14 amino acids. The V gene's germline CDR1 is ENHRY and CDR2 SYGVKD. The CDR3 nucleotides read TGTGCCATCACTACGACAGGGTCATCAGATACGCAGTATTTT. It translates to CAITTTGSSDTQYF.

The chain employs TRBV7-2 and TRBJ2-3; D is possibly TRBD2 (5 bases). The ends were cut back, 0 bases at V and 3 bases at J, with 7 bases in the middle. The length of the CDR3 is 14 residues. CDR1 and CDR2 (germline): SGHTA, FQGNSA. Here the CDR3 DNA reads TGTGCCAGCAGCTTAGCGAGGGTGACAGATACGCAGTATTTT. Its protein is CASSLARVTDTQYF.

The chain uses TRBV20-1 and TRBJ1-4; the D gene is possibly TRBD1 (6 bases). Germline CDR1 is DFQATT and CDR2 is SNEGSKA (reference sequence). This CDR3 has 15 amino acids. V was trimmed by 1 base and J by 2 bases, leaving 11 bases between them. CDR3 loop: CSARVAGETNEKLFF. The CDR3 DNA sequence: TGCAGTGCTAGAGTGGCAGGGGAGACTAATGAAAAACTGTTTTTT.

This clonotype turned up a few times. The chain joins TRBV20-1 to TRBJ1-5, with TRBD1 as a possible D gene (6 bases). CDR1 and CDR2 (germline): DFQATT, SNEGSKA (reference sequence). CDR3 size: 12 residues. V lost 6 bases, J lost 4 bases, and 10 bases lay in between. Written as DNA, the CDR3 is TGCAGTGCCATCACAGGGAATCAGCCCCAGCATTTT. As protein: CSAITGNQPQHF.

The rearrangement uses TRBV4-3 and TRBJ2-6; D remains unclear. This CDR3 is built from 15 residues. Germline V gene lookup returns CDR1 LGHNA and CDR2 YSLEER. V was clipped by 0 bases and J by 0 bases, with 3 bases between them. The CDR3 loop is CASSQESSGANVLTF. The CDR3 nucleotides read TGCGCCAGCAGCCAAGAAAGCTCTGGGGCCAACGTCCTGACTTTC.

V gene TRBV20-1 combines with J gene TRBJ2-5; TRBD1 might be the D (5 bases). The CDR3 spans 14 residues. Germline assignment: CDR1 DFQATT and CDR2 SNEGSKA (reference sequence). V gave up 0 bases and J gave up 1 base, with 9 bases separating them. CDR3 DNA sequence: TGCAGTGCTAGAGACCCGGACACCCAAGAGACCCAGTACTTC. Protein sequence: CSARDPDTQETQYF.

This chain joins TRBV10-3 and TRBJ2-7; possibly TRBD2 for D (6 bases). The CDR3 has 12 residues. CDR1 is ENHRY and CDR2 is SYGVKD in the germline V gene. V lost 8 bases to trimming and J lost 5 bases, with 13 bases between them. The chain's CDR3 is CAIFLWGDEQYF. The CDR3 coding sequence is TGTGCCATCTTCCTTTGGGGGGACGAGCAGTACTTC.